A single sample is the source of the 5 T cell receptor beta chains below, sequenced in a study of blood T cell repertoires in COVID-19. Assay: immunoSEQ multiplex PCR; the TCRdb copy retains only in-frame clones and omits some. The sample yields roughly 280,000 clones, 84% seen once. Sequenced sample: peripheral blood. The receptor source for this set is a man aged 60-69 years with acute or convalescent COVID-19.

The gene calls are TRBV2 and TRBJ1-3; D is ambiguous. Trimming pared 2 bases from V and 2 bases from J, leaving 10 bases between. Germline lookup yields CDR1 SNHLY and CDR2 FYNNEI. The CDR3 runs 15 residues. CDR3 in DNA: TGTGCCAGCAGTGAATTGGCGGGGACTGGAAACACCATATATTTT. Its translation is CASSELAGTGNTIYF. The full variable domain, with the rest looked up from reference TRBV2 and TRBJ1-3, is EPEVTQTPSHQVTQMGQEVILRCVPISNHLYFYWYRQILGQKVEFLVSFYNNEISEKSEIFDDQFSVERPDGSNFTLKIRSTKLEDSAMYFCASSELAGTGNTIYFGEGSWLTVV.

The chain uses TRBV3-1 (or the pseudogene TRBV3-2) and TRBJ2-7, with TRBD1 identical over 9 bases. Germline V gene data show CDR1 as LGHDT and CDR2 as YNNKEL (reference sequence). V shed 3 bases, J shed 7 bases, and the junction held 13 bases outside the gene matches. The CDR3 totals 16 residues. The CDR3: CASSQSAGTGSLEQYF. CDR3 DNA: TGTGCCAGCAGCCAGTCAGCCGGGACAGGGTCTCTTGAGCAGTACTTC.

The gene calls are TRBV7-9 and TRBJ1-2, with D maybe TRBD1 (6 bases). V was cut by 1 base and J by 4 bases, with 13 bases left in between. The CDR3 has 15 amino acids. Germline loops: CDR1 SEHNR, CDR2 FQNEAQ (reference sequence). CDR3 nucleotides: TGTGCCAGCAGCTTAGATAGCAACAGGGCCTATGGCTACACCTTC. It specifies CASSLDSNRAYGYTF.

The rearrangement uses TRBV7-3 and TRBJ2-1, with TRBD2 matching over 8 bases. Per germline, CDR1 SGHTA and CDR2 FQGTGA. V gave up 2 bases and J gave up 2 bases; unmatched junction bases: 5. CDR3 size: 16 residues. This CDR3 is CASSLAAGGPYNEQFF. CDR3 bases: TGTGCCAGCAGCTTAGCGGCGGGAGGTCCCTACAATGAGCAGTTCTTC.

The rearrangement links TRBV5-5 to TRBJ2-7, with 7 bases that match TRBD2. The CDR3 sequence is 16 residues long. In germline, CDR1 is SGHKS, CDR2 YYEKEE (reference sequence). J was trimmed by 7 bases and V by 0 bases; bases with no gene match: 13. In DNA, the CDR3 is TGTGCCAGCAGCTTGGCCGGGGGAGGGCGCTGGGTGGAGCAGTACTTC. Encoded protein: CASSLAGGGRWVEQYF.